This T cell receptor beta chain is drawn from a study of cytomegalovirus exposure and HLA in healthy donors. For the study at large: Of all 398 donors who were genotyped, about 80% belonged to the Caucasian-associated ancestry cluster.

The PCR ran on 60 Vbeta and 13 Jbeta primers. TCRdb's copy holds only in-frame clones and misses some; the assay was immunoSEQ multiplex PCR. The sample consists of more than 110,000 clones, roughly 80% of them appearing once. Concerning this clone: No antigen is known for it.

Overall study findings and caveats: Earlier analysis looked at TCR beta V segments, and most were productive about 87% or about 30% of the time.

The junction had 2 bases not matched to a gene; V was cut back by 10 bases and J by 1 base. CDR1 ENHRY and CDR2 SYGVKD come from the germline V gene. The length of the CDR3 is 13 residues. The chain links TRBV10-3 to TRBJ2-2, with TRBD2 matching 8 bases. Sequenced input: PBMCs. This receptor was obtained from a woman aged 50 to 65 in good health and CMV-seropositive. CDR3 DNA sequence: TGTGCCACCGGGAGGGGGAACACCGGGGAGCTGTTTTTT. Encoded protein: CATGRGNTGELFF.